One and the same sample provided the 3 T cell receptor beta chains below, sequenced in a study of blood T cells in healthy people across ages. Next came a second PCR, run for 7 to 11 cycles, which used a sample-barcoded 5' primer along with a J-beta primer mix. TCRdb reanalysed the 5' RACE reads using MiXCR and keeps one entry per CDR3 protein. The sample carries 1.6 million or so distinct CDR3 sequences, roughly 32% recorded once. Material for sequencing was blood. The receptors derive from a woman in her thirties in good health.

This chain uses TRBV7-2 with TRBJ1-2; D is possibly TRBD1 (5 bases). The V end lost 1 base, the J end lost 7 bases, and 16 bases lay between the germline ends. Germline loops: CDR1 SGHTA, CDR2 FQGNSA. CDR3 length: 15 amino acids. CDR3 sequence reads: CASSLGWRDGGGYTF. The DNA of the CDR3 is TGTGCCAGCAGCTTAGGCTGGAGGGACGGGGGTGGCTACACCTTC.

The chain links TRBV30 to TRBJ2-2; D unclear. The CDR3 covers 18 residues. Deletions cut 0 bases from V and 3 bases from J, with 20 bases between. Germline V gene sequence: CDR1 GTSNPN, CDR2 SVGIG (reference sequence). DNA of the CDR3: TGTGCCTGGAGTGTACTCCGCCAAGCCCTCGGAGACACCGGGGAGCTGTTTTTT. Protein: CAWSVLRQALGDTGELFF.

This clonotype has more than one count but fewer than ten. CDR3 sequence reads: CASSSGRAYGTDTQYF. CDR3 DNA: TGTGCCAGCTCTAGCGGGAGGGCCTATGGTACAGATACGCAGTATTTT. The rearrangement joins TRBV6-6 to TRBJ2-3, with TRBD2 matching over 12 bases. The CDR3 has 16 residues. Germline-derived CDR1 and CDR2 are MNHNY and SVGAGI (reference sequence). V gave up 8 bases and J gave up 3 bases; unmatched junction bases: 9.